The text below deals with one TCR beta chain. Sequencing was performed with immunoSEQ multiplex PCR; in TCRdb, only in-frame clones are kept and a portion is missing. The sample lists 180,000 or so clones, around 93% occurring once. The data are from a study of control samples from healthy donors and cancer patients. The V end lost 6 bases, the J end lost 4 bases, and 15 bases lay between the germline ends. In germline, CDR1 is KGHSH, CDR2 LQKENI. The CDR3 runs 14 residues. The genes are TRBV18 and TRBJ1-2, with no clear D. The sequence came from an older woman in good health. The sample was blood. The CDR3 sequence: CASSPSDLGYGYTF. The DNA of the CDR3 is TGTGCCAGCTCTCCCTCCGACCTTGGCTATGGCTACACCTTC.